This passage covers 6 T cell receptor beta chains from one sample sequenced in a study of control samples from healthy donors and cancer patients. The protocol was immunoSEQ multiplex PCR, while the TCRdb copy is restricted to in-frame clones and leaves out a portion. This sample has around 79,000 clones, with 90% to 95% found just once. Sequencing used PBMCs. The receptors derive from a woman aged 40 to 49 with lung cancer.

This chain joins TRBV4-1 and TRBJ1-6; TRBD1 is a possible D gene (6 bases). Germline V gives CDR1 MGHRA, CDR2 YSYEKL. Trimming cost V 0 bases and J 0 bases, with 15 bases left between them. CDR3 length: 19 amino acids. The CDR3 spells CASSQERGGVSSYNSPLHF. The CDR3 nucleotides read TGCGCCAGCAGCCAAGAACGCGGGGGCGTTAGCTCCTATAATTCACCCCTCCACTTT.

V and J are TRBV9 and TRBJ2-7; D not certain. Germline V gives CDR1 SGDLS, CDR2 YYNGEE. Trimming left V 4 bases short and J 6 bases short, with 20 bases between. This CDR3 is 15 amino acids long. CDR3 nucleotide sequence: TGTGCCAGCAGCCCCGGCTCGGGCAGCTTGGGCGAGCAGTACTTC. Protein product: CASSPGSGSLGEQYF.

The chain is built from TRBV28 and TRBJ1-2; 7 bases map to TRBD1. Trimming cost V 10 bases and J 11 bases; bases outside gene matches: 13. The CDR3 extends over 12 amino acids. In germline, CDR1 is MDHEN, CDR2 SYDVKM. The CDR3 loop is CATTTGSLGYTF. In DNA form, the CDR3 reads TGTGCCACTACGACAGGGTCCCTGGGGTACACCTTC.

The chain links TRBV12-3 or TRBV12-4 to TRBJ1-4, with D possibly TRBD1 on 5 matching bases. Deletions cut 7 bases from V and 12 bases from J, with 15 bases between. The CDR3 is 12 residues long. The CDR3 is CASIKTGDQLFF. The CDR3 DNA reads as TGTGCCAGCATTAAAACCGGGGACCAACTGTTTTTT.

The gene calls are TRBV28 and TRBJ1-6; 9 positions match TRBD1. The CDR3 totals 14 residues. Per the germline V gene, CDR1 is MDHEN and CDR2 is SYDVKM. V lost 7 bases and J lost 14; bases outside the gene matches: 12. CDR3 protein: CASTETGGTKTLHF. As DNA, the CDR3 is TGTGCCAGCACTGAGACAGGGGGTACGAAGACCCTCCACTTT.

The rearrangement uses TRBV19 and TRBJ1-4; D ambiguous. The CDR3 contains 17 residues. V lost 4 bases to trimming and J lost 0 bases, with 15 bases between them. CDR1 is LNHDA, CDR2 SQIVND, per germline (reference sequence). The chain's CDR3 is CASSTPRVDPTNEKLFF. The CDR3, as DNA: TGTGCCAGTAGTACTCCGCGTGTAGACCCAACTAATGAAAAACTGTTTTTT.